The rows below give T cell receptor beta chains drawn from one sample of a study of beta chain features in type 1 diabetes. The table came from immunoSEQ multiplex PCR; TCRdb's copy has only in-frame clones and leaves some out. The profile shows under 300,000 clones, roughly 20% of them singletons. The sample consisted of naive CD4+ T cells from blood. All receptors derive from a woman aged 40 to 50 with type 1 diabetes. CDR3s include the opening cysteine and the closing phenylalanine or tryptophan. The D gene is left open where the match is weak. Not all rows give a size; the values are once, few, many and, for expanded clones, a class.

CASTLRQPPNYGYTF	TGTGCCAGCACCCTTCGACAGCCTCCTAACTATGGCTACACCTTC	TRBV7-2	-	TRBJ1-2	15	-
CSVLDDRQYF	TGCAGCGTCCTAGATGACAGGCAGTACTTC	TRBV29-1	-	TRBJ2-7	10	-
CAIKDRGNYEQYF	TGTGCCATCAAGGACAGGGGTAACTACGAGCAGTACTTC	TRBV10-3	few	TRBJ2-7	13	TRBD1
CASSVGTGNTEAFF	TGTGCCAGCTCAGTAGGCACGGGGAACACTGAAGCTTTCTTT	TRBV18	-	TRBJ1-1	14	-
CASSIGQNTGELFF	TGTGCCAGCAGTATCGGACAGAACACCGGGGAGCTGTTTTTT	TRBV27	few	TRBJ2-2	14	-
CASSADAGGRGPYEQYF	TGTGCCAGCAGCGCTGACGCGGGCGGGCGAGGGCCCTACGAGCAGTACTTC	TRBV9	-	TRBJ2-7	17	-
CATSDGLAASTDTQYF	TGTGCCACCAGTGACGGACTAGCGGCATCGACAGATACGCAGTATTTT	TRBV15	few	TRBJ2-3	16	TRBD2
CAWNGGRTGGTDTQYF	TGTGCCTGGAATGGCGGGAGAACGGGTGGCACAGATACGCAGTATTTT	TRBV30	-	TRBJ2-3	16	TRBD2
CASSLGAGTLGTDTQYF	TGCGCCAGCAGCTTGGGGGCCGGGACATTGGGAACAGATACGCAGTATTTT	TRBV5-1	-	TRBJ2-3	17	-
CASSLALGGTNTGELFF	TGTGCCAGCAGCTTAGCGTTGGGGGGAACGAACACCGGGGAGCTGTTTTTT	TRBV7-9	-	TRBJ2-2	17	-
CATSLGAWNYGYTF	TGTGCCACCAGTTTGGGGGCATGGAACTATGGCTACACCTTC	TRBV15	few	TRBJ1-2	14	-
CASSPGLAGGYEQYF	TGTGCCAGCAGCCCCGGACTAGCGGGAGGCTACGAGCAGTACTTC	TRBV5-4	-	TRBJ2-7	15	TRBD2
CASSARQVVHEQYF	TGTGCCAGCAGCGCAAGACAGGTTGTCCACGAGCAGTACTTC	TRBV7-9	-	TRBJ2-7	14	-
CAWMLGGSYEQYF	TGTGCCTGGATGCTTGGGGGGAGTTACGAGCAGTACTTC	TRBV30	few	TRBJ2-7	13	-
CASSRGTGFSGANVLTF	TGCGCCAGCAGTCGAGGGACAGGTTTCTCTGGGGCCAACGTCCTGACTTTC	TRBV23-1	few	TRBJ2-6	17	TRBD1
CASSLGRGTREQYF	TGTGCCAGCAGCTTAGGAAGGGGTACGAGAGAGCAGTACTTC	TRBV7-8	once	TRBJ2-7	14	-
CASSPTAGAYEQYF	TGTGCCAGCTCACCCACGGCAGGGGCGTACGAGCAGTACTTC	TRBV18	-	TRBJ2-7	14	-
CASSGPWTVNSPLHF	TGTGCCAGCAGCGGCCCCTGGACAGTTAATTCACCCCTCCACTTT	TRBV9	-	TRBJ1-6	15	-
CASSPSLAADTQYF	TGTGCCAGCTCACCGTCGCTAGCAGCAGATACGCAGTATTTT	TRBV18	few	TRBJ2-3	14	-